This TCR beta chain was profiled in a study of PD-1 blockade in classical Hodgkin lymphoma. Study observations and caveats: Patients who responded completely had about the same baseline diversity as newly diagnosed patients. Among the patients, those starting nivolumab under 1 year after ASCT were excluded. CD4+ TCR diversity, unlike CD8+, rose significantly by C4D1. Healthy donors were reported to have higher baseline TCR diversity than newly diagnosed patients.

About this clone: The antigen remains undetermined.

Sequenced by immunoSEQ multiplex PCR; TCRdb stores in-frame clones only, minus some. The data show 80,000 to 100,000 clones, over 85% seen once. V shed 5 bases and J 11 bases; nucleotides not matched to a gene: 11. This CDR3 spans 14 amino acids. Germline assignment: CDR1 MGHDK and CDR2 SYGVNS. No patient escaped relapse after autologous stem cell transplantation, and brentuximab vedotin exposure varied. The input for sequencing was peripheral blood mononuclear cells (PBMCs), taken at baseline. This chain joins TRBV25-1 and TRBJ1-2; 10 positions match TRBD1. The clonotype comes from a human donor with classical Hodgkin lymphoma. The chain's CDR3 is CASSRGQGTREYTF. The DNA of the CDR3 is TGTGCCAGCAGTAGGGGACAGGGGACTAGGGAGTACACCTTC.